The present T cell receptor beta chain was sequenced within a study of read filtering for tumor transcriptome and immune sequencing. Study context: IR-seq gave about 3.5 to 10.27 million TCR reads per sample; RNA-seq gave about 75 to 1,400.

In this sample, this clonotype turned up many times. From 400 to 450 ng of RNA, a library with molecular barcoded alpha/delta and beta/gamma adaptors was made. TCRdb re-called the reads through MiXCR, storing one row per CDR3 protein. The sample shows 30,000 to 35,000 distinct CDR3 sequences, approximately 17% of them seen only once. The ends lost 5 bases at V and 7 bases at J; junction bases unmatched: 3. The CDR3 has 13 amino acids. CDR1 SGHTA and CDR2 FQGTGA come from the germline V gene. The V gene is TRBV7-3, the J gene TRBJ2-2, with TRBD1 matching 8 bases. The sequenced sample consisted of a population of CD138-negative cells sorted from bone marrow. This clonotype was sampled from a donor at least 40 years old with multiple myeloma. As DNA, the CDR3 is TGTGCCAGCAGCACGACAGGGGTCGGGGAGCTGTTTTTT. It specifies CASSTTGVGELFF.